The rows below give T cell receptor beta chains drawn from one sample of a study of blood T cell repertoires in COVID-19. Assay used: immunoSEQ multiplex PCR; TCRdb lists only in-frame clones, some missing. The sample comprises a few hundred thousand clones, around 88% of which are singletons, and 1.5% to 2% rests with the top ten. Material for sequencing was peripheral blood. The receptors derive from a woman in her 30s with COVID-19, enrolled during active disease. CDR3s include the opening cysteine and the closing phenylalanine or tryptophan. The D gene is left open where the match is weak. Size tells how often a clone was seen (once, few, many) or the class of an expanded clone, and some rows leave it out.

clone size,D gene,CDR3 length,V gene,J gene,CDR3 DNA,CDR3 protein
-,TRBD1,15,TRBV9,TRBJ2-1,TGTGCCAGCAGCGGAGAGGGACAGGAGTACAATGAGCAGTTCTTC,CASSGEGQEYNEQFF
once,-,13,TRBV29-1,TRBJ1-1,TGCAGCGTTTGGAGGGACTGGAACACTGAAGCTTTCTTT,CSVWRDWNTEAFF
-,-,12,TRBV5-6,TRBJ1-2,TGTGCCAGCAGCTTGCAGGTCGCTGGCTACACCTTC,CASSLQVAGYTF
-,TRBD1,14,TRBV19,TRBJ1-4,TGTGCCAGTAGCCCGGGACAGCTAAGAGAAAAACTGTTTTTT,CASSPGQLREKLFF
-,-,16,TRBV7-2,TRBJ1-4,TGTGCCAGCAGCCGGGGAGTTGCAATCGGTAATGAAAAACTGTTTTTT,CASSRGVAIGNEKLFF
-,TRBD2,20,TRBV7-8,TRBJ2-3,TGTGCCAGCAGCTTAGCGCGAGGTAGCGGGGGACCCAGCCTTCTAGATACGCAGTATTTT,CASSLARGSGGPSLLDTQYF
-,-,17,TRBV5-1,TRBJ2-3,TGCGCCAGCAGCTTGCCACTAGGGCTGATCGGGACAGATACGCAGTATTTT,CASSLPLGLIGTDTQYF
-,-,15,TRBV15,TRBJ2-1,TGTGCCACCAGCAGAGATGGGGGGACCTACAATGAGCAGTTCTTC,CATSRDGGTYNEQFF
-,-,14,TRBV11-2,TRBJ2-1,TGTGCCAGCAGCTTGGGGGGGCCCTACAATGAGCAGTTCTTC,CASSLGGPYNEQFF
-,-,15,TRBV7-2,TRBJ1-2,TGTGCCAGCAGCCCCCAGGTCTCTGACATCCAGGGCTACACCTTC,CASSPQVSDIQGYTF
-,-,15,TRBV7-2,TRBJ1-2,TGTGCCAGCAGCTTAGCCTCTACAGGGAAGTATGGCTACACCTTC,CASSLASTGKYGYTF
-,TRBD1,18,TRBV7-2,TRBJ2-6,TGTGCCAGCAGCCCTAGCTTACAGGGGTGGCCTGGGGCCAACGTCCTGACTTTC,CASSPSLQGWPGANVLTF
-,-,15,TRBV7-2,TRBJ1-4,TGTGCCAGCAGCCAAGGGGGTACAGGGTTGGAAAAACTGTTTTTT,CASSQGGTGLEKLFF
once,TRBD1,17,TRBV7-9,TRBJ1-6,TGTGCCAGCAGCTCTCTAGGGGTCCCAGGGGGGCACTCACCCCTCCACTTT,CASSSLGVPGGHSPLHF
-,-,13,TRBV28,TRBJ1-1,TGTGCCAGCGTCGGGTGGGTAAAGACTGAAGCTTTCTTT,CASVGWVKTEAFF
-,-,12,TRBV29-1,TRBJ2-2,TGCAGCGTTGGAGGGTACACCGGGGAGCTGTTTTTT,CSVGGYTGELFF
-,-,14,TRBV7-3,TRBJ2-3,TGTGCCAGCAGCTCGGCCGGGGGTGAAGATACGCAGTATTTT,CASSSAGGEDTQYF
-,TRBD1,16,TRBV15,TRBJ2-2,TGTGCCACCAGCAGCCAGACAGGGTCCGACACCGGGGAGCTGTTTTTT,CATSSQTGSDTGELFF
-,-,15,TRBV6-1,TRBJ1-5,TGTGCCAGCAGTGAAGAGGGGTTGAGCAATCAGCCCCAGCATTTT,CASSEEGLSNQPQHF
once,-,14,TRBV30,TRBJ1-6,TGTGCCTTGAGGGACTTTTTGTCTCGATCACCCCTCCACTTT,CALRDFLSRSPLHF
-,TRBD1,17,TRBV23-1,TRBJ1-4,TGCGCCAGCAGTCAATTGGGCCCCGGGGACAGGGGCGAAAAACTGTTTTTT,CASSQLGPGDRGEKLFF
-,-,14,TRBV11-2,TRBJ2-5,TGTGCCAGCAGCTTAGGACCCGGGGGAGAGACCCAGTACTTC,CASSLGPGGETQYF
-,-,12,TRBV5-5,TRBJ1-1,TGTGCCAGCAGTTACAATTTAATTGAAGCTTTCTTT,CASSYNLIEAFF
-,-,14,TRBV4-1,TRBJ2-2,TGCGCCAGCAGCCCCCACAGGAACACCGGGGAGCTGTTTTTT,CASSPHRNTGELFF
-,TRBD1,15,TRBV2,TRBJ1-5,TGTGCCAGCAGCGGGGACAGGGATAGCAATCAGCCCCAGCATTTT,CASSGDRDSNQPQHF
-,-,14,TRBV7-9,TRBJ1-6,TGTGCCAGCAGCTTATTACAGGAGAATTCACCCCTCCACTTT,CASSLLQENSPLHF
-,TRBD1,15,TRBV14,TRBJ1-2,TGTGCCAGCAGCCAACAGGGGGCGGGACACTATGGCTACACCTTC,CASSQQGAGHYGYTF
-,-,15,TRBV19,TRBJ1-2,TGTGCCAGTAGTACCAGGCAGAGGGTTAACTATGGCTACACCTTC,CASSTRQRVNYGYTF
-,-,16,TRBV7-2,TRBJ2-2,TGTGCCAGCAGCTCCCAGCGGGTCGTCAACACCGGGGAGCTGTTTTTT,CASSSQRVVNTGELFF
-,-,14,TRBV11-2,TRBJ1-1,TGTGCCAGCAGCTTAAACAGGGCTACCACTGAAGCTTTCTTT,CASSLNRATTEAFF
once,TRBD1,13,TRBV7-8,TRBJ1-1,TGTGCCAGCAAAGAGGGGGCGCATAGTGAAGCTTTCTTT,CASKEGAHSEAFF
-,-,16,TRBV10-1,TRBJ2-5,TGCGCCAGCATGAGGGTCTGGACAGCAGTACAAGAGACCCAGTACTTC,CASMRVWTAVQETQYF
-,-,17,TRBV21-1,TRBJ1-5,TGTGCCAGCAGCAAATTGGGATCGGGGAAGGGCAATCAGCCCCAGCATTTT,CASSKLGSGKGNQPQHF
-,TRBD2,14,TRBV2,TRBJ2-2,TGTGCCAGCCGGGGGGGGCCGAACACCGGGGAGCTGTTTTTT,CASRGGPNTGELFF
-,TRBD1,17,TRBV19,TRBJ1-5,TGTGCCAGTAGTATAGATAAGAGGCAGGGGACAGGGCAGCCCCAGCATTTT,CASSIDKRQGTGQPQHF
-,-,12,TRBV3-1/TRBV3-2,TRBJ1-2,TGTGCCAGCAGCCGAAACAGGGACGGCTACACCTTC,CASSRNRDGYTF
-,TRBD1,14,TRBV9,TRBJ2-7,TGTGCCAGCAGCCCCGCGGGACAGGCCTACGAGCAGTACTTC,CASSPAGQAYEQYF
-,TRBD1,16,TRBV6-5,TRBJ1-2,TGTGCCAGCAGTTACTTTTCTCGGACAGGGGGCTATGGCTACACCTTC,CASSYFSRTGGYGYTF
-,-,14,TRBV23-1,TRBJ2-7,TGCGCCAAATCTCGGGGGATCCAGCGGTACGAGCAGTACTTC,CAKSRGIQRYEQYF
once,TRBD1,15,TRBV18,TRBJ2-3,TGTGCCAGCTCACCGCCCCTTCAGGGGGCAGATACGCAGTATTTT,CASSPPLQGADTQYF
-,TRBD1,15,TRBV9,TRBJ2-5,TGTGCCAGCAGCGTATTTGGGACAGGACAAGAGACCCAGTACTTC,CASSVFGTGQETQYF
-,TRBD2,17,TRBV3-1/TRBV3-2,TRBJ2-5,TGTGCCAGCAGCCAACGGCTAGCGGGGGGGCCATGGGAGACCCAGTACTTC,CASSQRLAGGPWETQYF
-,TRBD1,15,TRBV6-5,TRBJ1-6,TGTGCCAGCAGTTACCGACAGGGGGCTTATTCACCCCTCCACTTT,CASSYRQGAYSPLHF
once,TRBD1,13,TRBV14,TRBJ2-3,TGTGCCAGCAGCCACACAGGGGCAGATACGCAGTATTTT,CASSHTGADTQYF
few,TRBD2,15,TRBV7-9,TRBJ2-3,TGTGCCAGCAGCCGCGGTCGGACTAGCGCAGATACGCAGTATTTT,CASSRGRTSADTQYF
-,-,15,TRBV13,TRBJ1-4,TGTGCCAGCAGCCCCCGGAGTGCAACTAATGAAAAACTGTTTTTT,CASSPRSATNEKLFF
-,TRBD1,15,TRBV5-5,TRBJ2-3,TGTGCCAGCAGCTTGAGGACAGGGCCGGAGGATACGCAGTATTTT,CASSLRTGPEDTQYF
-,TRBD1,12,TRBV27,TRBJ1-2,TGTGCCAGCAGTTCACAGGGGCATGGCTACACCTTC,CASSSQGHGYTF
-,-,14,TRBV6-5,TRBJ1-1,TGTGCCAGCGAGGATGGGGGGGTAGGCACTGAAGCTTTCTTT,CASEDGGVGTEAFF
-,-,14,TRBV7-6,TRBJ1-1,TGTGCCAGCAGCTCAGGGACAAGGAACACTGAAGCTTTCTTT,CASSSGTRNTEAFF
-,TRBD2,16,TRBV9,TRBJ2-5,TGTGCCAGCAGCGTAGCTGGCGGGGGGGCCCAAGAGACCCAGTACTTC,CASSVAGGGAQETQYF